These T cell receptor beta chains were read from a single sample in a study of blood T cell repertoires in COVID-19. Profiled with immunoSEQ multiplex PCR; TCRdb holds only in-frame clones, not every one. The repertoire holds 150,000 to 250,000 clones, with around 75% as singletons. The sequencing sample was made of peripheral blood. Receptors were obtained from a woman aged 40 to 50 with COVID-19, enrolled during active disease. Both conserved end residues are part of each CDR3. A D gene is named only where the DNA matches it firmly. Size values are once, few and many counts, or a class for expanded clones, and some rows have none.

TRBJ1-1 | NA | TRBV5-4 | TRBD1 | TGTGCCAGCAGCCCCATCGGACAGGGGAACACTGAAGCTTTCTTT | CASSPIGQGNTEAFF
TRBJ2-7 | NA | TRBV5-1 | NA | TGCGCCAGCAGCTTGGATGGTGGACAGACTTTGGACGAGCAGTACTTC | CASSLDGGQTLDEQYF
TRBJ1-2 | NA | TRBV5-5 | TRBD1 | TGTGCCAGCAGCCCGTCGACAGGGATGAACCTCTATGGCTACACCTTC | CASSPSTGMNLYGYTF
TRBJ2-5 | once | TRBV19 | NA | TGTGCCAGTAGTATAGTCCAGACCCCGGGCGGGGAGACCCAGTACTTC | CASSIVQTPGGETQYF
TRBJ2-3 | NA | TRBV30 | NA | TGTGCCTGGAGTCCAGACTACGTGGGGACGCAGTATTTT | CAWSPDYVGTQYF
TRBJ2-5 | NA | TRBV19 | NA | TGTGCCAGTAGCACCATAGACAGCCTCGGCGAGACCCAGTACTTC | CASSTIDSLGETQYF
TRBJ2-7 | few | TRBV10-3 | NA | TGTGCCACCGCTAGGCAGGGGCACGACTACGAGCAGTACTTC | CATARQGHDYEQYF
TRBJ1-2 | NA | TRBV5-1 | NA | TGCGCCACTAGAGCAGGGGAAGAGGGCTACACCTTC | CATRAGEEGYTF
TRBJ1-6 | NA | TRBV30 | NA | TGTGCCTGGAGTGTACCCGCGAGACTTAGCTATAATTCACCCCTCCACTTT | CAWSVPARLSYNSPLHF
TRBJ2-7 | NA | TRBV5-4 | NA | TGTGCCAGCAGCTTGGGGGCGGGCTTGAGCTCCTACGAGCAGTACTTC | CASSLGAGLSSYEQYF
TRBJ2-5 | NA | TRBV3-1/TRBV3-2 | NA | TGTGCCAGCAGCCAAGACGAAGAGACCCAGTACTTC | CASSQDEETQYF
TRBJ1-1 | NA | TRBV27 | NA | TGTGCCAGCAGTTTACGAGCGGACACTGAAGCTTTCTTT | CASSLRADTEAFF
TRBJ1-1 | NA | TRBV29-1 | NA | TGCAGCAGCCGCGAACAGGCGGACACTGAAGCTTTCTTT | CSSREQADTEAFF
TRBJ1-4 | NA | TRBV5-1 | TRBD1 | TGCGCCAGCAGCTTAGGAGTAGGACAGGGGAATGTTGGAGAACTGTTTTTT | CASSLGVGQGNVGELFF
TRBJ2-7 | NA | TRBV18 | TRBD2 | TGTGCCAGCTCACCTATAACTAGCGGGTACGAGCAGTACTTC | CASSPITSGYEQYF
TRBJ1-2 | once | TRBV3-1/TRBV3-2 | NA | TGTGCCAGCAGCCAAGATCCCCAGGGTTTCTATGGCTACACCTTC | CASSQDPQGFYGYTF
TRBJ1-1 | NA | TRBV3-1/TRBV3-2 | NA | TGTGCCACCAGCCACTCGGGAGGCGGTGACACTGAAGCTTTCTTT | CATSHSGGGDTEAFF
TRBJ2-1 | once | TRBV10-3 | NA | TGTGCCAGCAATACAGGAAGCTCCTACAATGAGCAGTTCTTC | CASNTGSSYNEQFF
TRBJ2-2 | NA | TRBV4-1 | NA | TGCGCCAGCAGCCAAGAACCGGACATTACCACCGGGGAGCTGTTTTTT | CASSQEPDITTGELFF
TRBJ1-6 | NA | TRBV4-2 | NA | TGTGCCAGCAGCCAAGGAGGGAGCGTGAATTCACCCCTCCACTTT | CASSQGGSVNSPLHF
TRBJ2-5 | NA | TRBV27 | NA | TGTGCCAGCAGTGAAGACCTTCAGGGTCAAGAGACCCAGTACTTC | CASSEDLQGQETQYF
TRBJ1-1 | many | TRBV27 | NA | TGTGCCAGCAGTCTGACACCGAACACTGAAGCTTTCTTT | CASSLTPNTEAFF
TRBJ2-5 | NA | TRBV6-4 | TRBD1 | TGTGCCAGCAGAGACCACCGGACAGGGATGGAGACCCAGTACTTC | CASRDHRTGMETQYF
TRBJ1-1 | NA | TRBV6-4 | NA | TGTGCCAGCAGTCAACAGGGCTCGGTTACTGAAGCTTTCTTT | CASSQQGSVTEAFF
TRBJ2-2 | NA | TRBV19 | TRBD2 | TGTGCCAGTAGCCCCGGCACGGGGGGAACGAACACCGGGGAGCTGTTTTTT | CASSPGTGGTNTGELFF
TRBJ2-3 | NA | TRBV3-1/TRBV3-2 | NA | TGTGCCAGCAGCTCTCTAGGGGCCAGCACAGATACGCAGTATTTT | CASSSLGASTDTQYF
TRBJ2-7 | NA | TRBV5-4 | NA | TGTGCCAGCAGCTTTCTCCACGAGCAGTACTTC | CASSFLHEQYF
TRBJ1-1 | NA | TRBV27 | NA | TGTGCCAGCAGTTTATTTGGGGGACTATCGAACACTGAAGCTTTCTTT | CASSLFGGLSNTEAFF
TRBJ2-1 | once | TRBV4-2 | NA | TGTGCCAGCAGCCATACTCGGGGGTCGTACAATGAGCAGTTCTTC | CASSHTRGSYNEQFF
TRBJ2-3 | NA | TRBV3-1/TRBV3-2 | TRBD2 | TGTGCCAGCAGCCAACGTTGGGAGGGTGGTTCAGATACGCAGTATTTT | CASSQRWEGGSDTQYF
TRBJ1-2 | NA | TRBV27 | NA | TGTGCCAGCAGTTTATACAACAGCGGGTCTAACTATGGCTACACCTTC | CASSLYNSGSNYGYTF
TRBJ2-7 | many | TRBV4-2 | TRBD2 | TGTGCCAGCAGCCAATCCGGGGCGGGAGACGTATACGAGCAGTACTTC | CASSQSGAGDVYEQYF
TRBJ2-7 | NA | TRBV6-6 | NA | TGTGCCAGCAGCCCCCAGGGGCCACCCTCCACCGAGCAGTACTTC | CASSPQGPPSTEQYF
TRBJ1-5 | NA | TRBV27 | NA | TGTTCGTTACGTCCCCCGACGCCGGACAGACCAAATCAGCCCCAGCATTTT | CSLRPPTPDRPNQPQHF
TRBJ1-1 | NA | TRBV19 | NA | TGTGCCAGTAGTATAGCGGGGAGGCCGGGCACTGAAGCTTTCTTT | CASSIAGRPGTEAFF
TRBJ1-5 | few | TRBV5-6 | NA | TGTGCCAGCAGCCGGCTCCTAGCTAGCAATCAGCCCCAGCATTTT | CASSRLLASNQPQHF
TRBJ2-1 | NA | TRBV27 | NA | TGTGCCAGCAGTTTAGGTGCGGGGGCCAGACTCGGGCAGTTCTTC | CASSLGAGARLGQFF
TRBJ2-3 | NA | TRBV30 | TRBD1 | TGTGCCTGGGGGACAGGGGCAGGGGGCACAGATACGCAGTATTTT | CAWGTGAGGTDTQYF
TRBJ2-1 | NA | TRBV7-3 | TRBD2 | TGTGCCAGCAGCCCCTCCGGGGGGGCCTATGAGCAGTTCTTC | CASSPSGGAYEQFF
TRBJ2-6 | NA | TRBV19 | NA | TGTGCCAGTACCTTTCCATCAGGTACTGGGGCCAACGTCCTGACTTTC | CASTFPSGTGANVLTF
TRBJ2-5 | NA | TRBV19 | NA | TGTGCCAGTAGTAATCGGGGGTCGGAAGAGACCCAGTACTTC | CASSNRGSEETQYF
TRBJ1-1 | NA | TRBV4-3 | NA | TGCGCCAGCAGCCAAGATCTCGGCAGGGACACTGAAGCTTTCTTT | CASSQDLGRDTEAFF
TRBJ1-6 | NA | TRBV30 | TRBD1 | TGTGCCTGGGGGCCGGGACAGTATAATTCACCCCTCCACTTT | CAWGPGQYNSPLHF
TRBJ1-2 | NA | TRBV30 | NA | TGTGCCCGGCGGGGGTCAGATTATGGCTACACCTTC | CARRGSDYGYTF
TRBJ1-1 | NA | TRBV11-2 | TRBD1 | TGTGCCAGCAGCTTAGATTCCAGGGGGCTGGTACAGGCTTTCTTT | CASSLDSRGLVQAFF
TRBJ2-1 | few | TRBV18 | TRBD2 | TGTGCCAGCTCACCCCCAGGACTAGCGGGAGGAAGGGATGAGCAGTTCTTC | CASSPPGLAGGRDEQFF
TRBJ2-2 | NA | TRBV27 | TRBD2 | TGTGCCAGCAGGCAGCCCCCTACTAGCGGAGTCTTAAACACCGGGGAGCTGTTTTTT | CASRQPPTSGVLNTGELFF
TRBJ2-7 | once | TRBV5-4 | NA | TGTGCCAGCAGCTTGGACAGATATTACGAGCAGTACTTC | CASSLDRYYEQYF
TRBJ2-1 | NA | TRBV18 | NA | TGTGCCAGCTCACCACTACCCTCCGGGGTTGAAAATGAGCAGTTCTTC | CASSPLPSGVENEQFF
TRBJ2-1 | few | TRBV20-1 | TRBD1 | TGCAGTGCTAGTGCCCCGGGACAGGGGACCTACAATGAGCAGTTCTTC | CSASAPGQGTYNEQFF
TRBJ1-3 | NA | TRBV18 | TRBD1 | TGTGCCAGCTCACCGCAGGGGGCTAATCGTGGAAACACCATATATTTT | CASSPQGANRGNTIYF
TRBJ1-1 | NA | TRBV11-2 | NA | TGTGCCAGCAGTTCAGGGTCCAGGGGAGCTTTCTTT | CASSSGSRGAFF
TRBJ1-5 | NA | TRBV10-2 | NA | TGCGCCAGCAGCTACAGGGAAGGCCAGCCCCAGCATTTT | CASSYREGQPQHF
TRBJ2-3 | NA | TRBV15 | NA | TGTGCCACCAGTCGAGGTTTACGCACAGATACGCAGTATTTT | CATSRGLRTDTQYF
TRBJ1-2 | few | TRBV20-1 | NA | TGCAGTGCCCTTCTTTCTGGCTACACCTTC | CSALLSGYTF
TRBJ1-4 | few | TRBV3-1/TRBV3-2 | NA | TGTGCCAGCAGCCAAGATCCCGGGGATGGTGAAAAACTGTTTTTT | CASSQDPGDGEKLFF
TRBJ1-2 | NA | TRBV18 | NA | TGTGCCAGCTCACCAATGGGGGCAGGCACGAACTATGGCTACACCTTC | CASSPMGAGTNYGYTF
TRBJ1-1 | NA | TRBV5-1 | NA | TGCGCCAGCAGCCGGGAGGAACGGCGGGGAGCTTTCTTT | CASSREERRGAFF